The present T cell receptor (beta chain) was sequenced within a study of cytomegalovirus exposure and HLA in healthy donors. Study observations and caveats: Reports indicate that TCR beta sequences accurately predicted the HLA-A and HLA-B alleles of most subjects. Further analysis, carried out later, found HLA-associated TCR beta chains more clonally expanded than equally common other chains. Sequencing probably produced one cluster of sequence variants that were highly shared.

Per germline, CDR1 SGDLS and CDR2 YYNGEE. Trimming pared 3 bases from V and 4 bases from J, leaving 18 bases between. The CDR3 consists of 16 residues. This clone occurred a few times. Its antigen is not known. The PCR employed 60 Vbeta primers together with 13 Jbeta primers. The table came from immunoSEQ multiplex PCR; TCRdb's copy has only in-frame clones and leaves some out. The sample yields under 200,000 clones, approximately 80% seen once. The sequenced sample consisted of PBMCs. This rearrangement joins TRBV9 to TRBJ2-3; TRBD2 is a possible D gene (6 bases). The clonotype comes from a male donor in good health and CMV-seropositive. CDR3 residues: CASSEFRTTWADTQYF. As DNA, the CDR3 is TGTGCCAGCAGCGAATTCCGGACTACCTGGGCAGATACGCAGTATTTT.